What follows is one T cell receptor beta chain and its context. The data were taken from a study of blood T cell repertoires in COVID-19. The wider study: Sources were T cells, B-cell-depleted T cells, or PBMCs; the material itself was cDNA or gDNA.

CDR3 length equals 16 residues. V shed 2 bases and J shed 6 bases, with 14 bases lying between them. From germline, CDR1 is SGHTA and CDR2 FQGNSA. Method: immunoSEQ multiplex PCR; TCRdb's copy keeps in-frame clones and lacks some. In the table there are about 200,000 clones, about 90% of which are singletons. Input material: PBMCs or T cells enriched from blood (not recorded which). The chain carries TRBV7-2 and TRBJ1-6; perhaps TRBD1 as D (5 bases). The origin of this receptor is a young woman who had recovered from COVID-19. DNA of the CDR3: TGTGCCAGCAGCTTATTAGGGGCTTACGGTAATTCACCCCTCCACTTT. Translated, it gives CASSLLGAYGNSPLHF.